Listed here are 28 T cell receptor beta chains from one sample, sequenced in a study of Graves' ophthalmopathy and Graves' hyperthyroidism. The authors amplified TCR beta CDR3 regions, and they did so from RNA transcripts for repertoire sequencing. The first round was an RT-PCR with HTBI primers, and the second round was a multiplex PCR. Each CDR3 protein is one row after TCRdb ran MiXCR on the multiplex PCR reads. This table holds nearly 400,000 distinct CDR3 sequences, around 18% found once. The sample comprised peripheral blood. These receptors originate from a woman under 30 with Graves' ophthalmopathy.

The sample holds many counts of this clonotype. The chain carries TRBV6-2 or TRBV6-3 and TRBJ1-5; D remains ambiguous. Between the trimmed V and J ends, which lost 6 bases and 3 bases, there was a span of 15 bases. Germline values: CDR1 MNHEY, CDR2 SVGEGT. There are 15 residues in the CDR3. The CDR3 DNA reads as TGTGCCAGCAGCCGAACTCCGACAATCAATCAGCCCCAGCATTTT. Translated: CASSRTPTINQPQHF.

This clonotype was seen at least ten times. CDR3 nucleotides: TGTGCCAGCAGTTTCGGGATGGGCGAGACCCAGTACTTC. Protein sequence: CASSFGMGETQYF. This chain connects TRBV27 to TRBJ2-5, with a tentative D call TRBD2 (5 bases). Germline-derived CDR1 and CDR2 are MNHEY and SMNVEV (reference sequence). The CDR3 contains 13 residues. V was cut by 3 bases and J by 5 bases, with 10 bases left in between.

This clonotype was observed at least ten times. This rearrangement joins TRBV9 to TRBJ1-2; D perhaps matches TRBD1 (6 bases). Germline values: CDR1 SGDLS, CDR2 YYNGEE. V gave up 0 bases and J gave up 1 base, with 16 bases separating them. CDR3 size: 17 residues. The CDR3 loop reads CASSVADGGGFNYGYTF. In DNA, the CDR3 is TGTGCCAGCAGCGTAGCGGACGGAGGGGGGTTTAACTATGGCTACACCTTC. Full variable domain (remainder filled in from reference TRBV9 and TRBJ1-2): DSGVTQTPKHLITATGQRVTLRCSPRSGDLSVYWYQQSLDQGLQFLIQYYNGEERAKGNILERFSAQQFPDLHSELNLSSLELGDSALYFCASSVADGGGFNYGYTFGSGTRLTVV.

There are many counts of this clonotype. The rearrangement joins TRBV28 to TRBJ1-5; no clear D. Germline CDR1 and CDR2: MDHEN and SYDVKM. The CDR3 consists of 16 residues. V lost 6 bases and J lost 7, with 22 bases in between. The CDR3 DNA is TGTGCCAGCAGCACAACCCCAGCGCGTGGGATCCAGCCCCAGCATTTT. Translation: CASSTTPARGIQPQHF.

The CDR3 bases are TGTGCCAGCAGCTCCTTAAGGGACAACGAGCAGTACTTC. It translates to CASSSLRDNEQYF. The chain has TRBV7-8 and TRBJ2-7; TRBD1 is a possible D gene (6 bases). CDR3 length equals 13 residues. Germline lookup yields CDR1 SGHVS and CDR2 FQNEAQ. The V and J ends lost 4 bases and 5 bases respectively, with 12 bases between them. The complete variable domain, with remaining parts taken from reference TRBV7-8 and TRBJ2-7, reads GAGVSQSPRYKVAKRGQDVALRCDPISGHVSLFWYQQALGQGPEFLTYFQNEAQLDKSGLPSDRFFAERPEGSVSTLKIQRTQQEDSAVYLCASSSLRDNEQYFGPGTRLTVT.

This clonotype was counted at least ten times. The chain couples TRBV29-1 to TRBJ2-4; possibly TRBD1 for D (6 bases). Between the trimmed V and J ends, which lost 0 bases and 6 bases, there was a span of 15 bases. Germline CDR1 and CDR2: SQVTM and ANQGSEA. The CDR3 is 15 amino acids. This CDR3 reads CSVEEGTQGVNIQYF. Here the CDR3 DNA reads TGCAGCGTTGAAGAGGGAACACAGGGAGTAAACATTCAGTACTTC.

The table lists this clonotype with many counts. The genes are TRBV2 and TRBJ1-2; perhaps TRBD1 as D (6 bases). V shed 5 bases and J shed 1 base, with 17 bases lying between them. CDR1 is SNHLY, CDR2 FYNNEI, per germline. This CDR3 spans 16 amino acids. CDR3 in DNA: TGTGCCAGCAGTAGAGACAGGATGGACATTAACTATGGCTACACCTTC. Its protein is CASSRDRMDINYGYTF.

This clonotype was picked up many times. The V call is TRBV19, the J call TRBJ2-5, with D unresolved. Germline lookup yields CDR1 LNHDA and CDR2 SQIVND (reference sequence). The CDR3 consists of 13 residues. V lost 6 bases to trimming and J lost 1 base, with 9 bases between them. The CDR3 region is CASRGSAQETQYF. CDR3 DNA: TGTGCCAGTAGGGGGTCGGCCCAAGAGACCCAGTACTTC.

This clonotype was detected many times. This chain links TRBV4-2 with TRBJ1-6, with 9 bases lining up with TRBD1. Looked up from germline, CDR1 is LGHNA and CDR2 is YNFKEQ. The CDR3 totals 20 residues. V lost 4 bases, J lost 0 bases, and 13 bases stayed unmatched. The CDR3 region is CASSPRGGQGLSSYNSPLHF. The CDR3 region has the DNA TGTGCCAGCAGCCCTAGGGGGGGACAGGGACTGAGCTCCTATAATTCACCCCTCCACTTT.

Ten or more counts support this clonotype. V gene TRBV5-1 combines with J gene TRBJ1-5; D perhaps matches TRBD1 (6 bases). In germline, CDR1 is SGHRS, CDR2 YFSETQ. Trimming took 0 bases from V and 4 from J, leaving 11 bases between them. This CDR3 contains 15 residues. The DNA for the CDR3 is TGCGCCAGCAGCTTGGAGACAGGAGAAAATCAGCCCCAGCATTTT. This sequence encodes CASSLETGENQPQHF.

This clonotype was observed many times. This chain connects TRBV20-1 to TRBJ2-7; tentative D call: TRBD2 (5 bases). The CDR3 extends over 14 amino acids. The V and J ends lost 6 bases and 0 bases respectively, with 15 bases between them. Germline V gives CDR1 DFQATT, CDR2 SNEGSKA (reference sequence). The CDR3 sequence: CSALPGYNSYEQYF. In DNA, the CDR3 is TGCAGTGCCCTTCCGGGATATAACTCCTACGAGCAGTACTTC.

This clonotype was counted at least ten times. V and J are TRBV14 and TRBJ2-7; 8 bases match TRBD1. V lost 3 bases and J lost 3; bases outside the gene matches: 7. There are 15 residues in the CDR3. CDR1 and CDR2 (germline): SGHDN, FVKESK. CDR3 coding DNA: TGTGCCAGCAGCCACCTCGACAGGGGTTTCTACGAGCAGTACTTC. Translated: CASSHLDRGFYEQYF.

This clonotype has at least ten counts. J is TRBJ2-7 and V is TRBV6-2 or TRBV6-3, with TRBD2 as a possible D gene (5 bases). V was clipped by 6 bases and J by 3 bases, with 24 bases between them. The CDR3 has 17 residues. Looked up from germline, CDR1 is MNHEY and CDR2 is SVGEGT. The CDR3 DNA reads as TGTGCCAGCAGACCGACATCGGAGCGGACGTCCCGCTACGAGCAGTACTTC. Translating gives CASRPTSERTSRYEQYF.

The chain has TRBV5-1 and TRBJ2-2; maybe TRBD1 (6 bases). The CDR3 is made up of 15 amino acids. Germline CDR1 reads SGHRS; CDR2 reads YFSETQ. The V end lost 7 bases, the J end lost 1 base, and 14 bases lay between the germline ends. CDR3 sequence reads: CASGPSTGNTGELFF. CDR3 DNA sequence: TGCGCCAGCGGGCCGTCGACAGGGAACACCGGGGAGCTGTTTTTT.

This clonotype was counted at least ten times. The V and J genes are TRBV9 and TRBJ2-7; possibly TRBD1 for D (5 bases). The CDR3 length is 16 residues. Germline CDR1 reads SGDLS; CDR2 reads YYNGEE. V lost 3 bases and J lost 3, with 19 bases in between. DNA for the CDR3: TGTGCCAGCAGCGCCTCTGGGGCGGCAATTATCTACGAGCAGTACTTC. Its protein product is CASSASGAAIIYEQYF.

The genes are TRBV7-2 and TRBJ2-7; D gene uncertain. Per germline, CDR1 SGHTA and CDR2 FQGNSA. With 1 base removed from V and 7 bases from J, the gap between germline ends came to 8 bases. The length of the CDR3 is 12 residues. Written as DNA, the CDR3 is TGTGCCAGCAGCTTAGAGGGTATGGAGCAGTACTTC. Translating gives CASSLEGMEQYF.

In its sample, this clonotype was seen many times. A read error may explain this, as a much larger clone is one base away. V gene TRBV12-3 or TRBV12-4 combines with J gene TRBJ1-6; D not resolved. CDR3 size: 13 residues. V was pared by 5 bases and J by 11 bases, with 13 bases between. The CDR3: CASSASRATPLHF. CDR3 in DNA: TGTGCCAGCAGTGCCTCGAGGGCTACACCCCTCCACTTT.

The chain is built from TRBV28 and TRBJ1-1, with D possibly being TRBD1 (5 bases). Germline V gene sequence: CDR1 MDHEN, CDR2 SYDVKM. The ends were cut back, 2 bases at V and 7 bases at J, with 8 bases in the middle. The CDR3 contains 12 residues. As DNA, the CDR3 is TGTGCCAGCAGTTTACTCGACAGTGAAGCTTTCTTT. Its protein product is CASSLLDSEAFF.

This clonotype was observed many times. CDR3 sequence: CAWSLGQETQYF. The CDR3 DNA reads as TGTGCCTGGAGTCTGGGACAAGAGACCCAGTACTTC. The rearrangement links TRBV30 to TRBJ2-5; D is uncertain. Germline CDR1 is GTSNPN and CDR2 is SVGIG (reference sequence). Trimming pared 2 bases from V and 2 bases from J, leaving 6 bases between. The CDR3 sequence is 12 residues long.

This clonotype occurred many times. One end of the junction does not line up with germline, which may come from a read error. The CDR3: CASSFLTGSRLSF. The DNA for the CDR3 is TGTGCCAGCAGCTTTTTGACAGGGTCGAGACTCTCCTTC. This chain joins TRBV9 and TRBJ1-2; 7 nucleotides align to TRBD1. The CDR3 loop spans 13 amino acids. CDR1 and CDR2 from the germline V gene are SGDLS and YYNGEE.

This clonotype was observed many times. The V call is TRBV20-1, the J call TRBJ2-5; TRBD2 aligns across 12 bases. The CDR3 runs 18 residues. Germline V CDR1 and CDR2: DFQATT, SNEGSKA (reference sequence). Trimming cost V 2 bases and J 4 bases; bases outside gene matches: 14. CDR3: CSARPLRLAGGPGETQYF. As DNA, the CDR3 is TGCAGTGCTAGACCTCTGCGGCTAGCGGGGGGGCCGGGAGAGACCCAGTACTTC.

The chain couples TRBV15 to TRBJ2-7; no clear D gene. V gave up 0 bases and J gave up 5 bases, with 20 bases separating them. The CDR3 is 17 residues long. Germline CDR1 LNHNV, CDR2 YYDKDF (reference sequence). The CDR3 protein is CATSRDLFGLEVHEQYF. CDR3 nucleotides: TGTGCCACCAGCAGAGATCTCTTTGGCCTTGAGGTCCACGAGCAGTACTTC.

This clonotype has a count of ten or more. The chain joins TRBV19 to TRBJ1-1; D uncertain. Germline loops: CDR1 LNHDA, CDR2 SQIVND (reference sequence). Trimming removed 9 bases at V and 6 bases at J, with 17 bases between. This CDR3 contains 13 residues. This CDR3 is CASLNLKVSEAFF. The CDR3 bases are TGTGCCAGCTTAAACCTAAAGGTATCTGAAGCTTTCTTT.

There are many counts of this clonotype. The chain joins TRBV30 to TRBJ1-2, with D unclear. The germline V and J ends were trimmed by 2 bases and 8 bases, with 18 bases remaining between them. The CDR3 has 14 residues. Per the germline V gene, CDR1 is GTSNPN and CDR2 is SVGIG (reference sequence). The CDR3 DNA sequence: TGTGCCTGGAGTTCCCGGGCCCCCGCCTACGGCTACACCTTC. Protein: CAWSSRAPAYGYTF.

This clonotype showed up just once. The CDR3 DNA sequence: TGTGCCAGCACCTTTTGGGAGGGAGACACCGGGGAGCTGTTTTTT. This translates into CASTFWEGDTGELFF. The chain couples TRBV7-2 to TRBJ2-2, with 7 bases aligning to TRBD2. The CDR3 consists of 15 residues. CDR1 is SGHTA and CDR2 is FQGNSA in the germline V gene. Losses at the gene ends were 7 bases for V and 3 bases for J; bases not matched to a gene: 8.

This clonotype was seen ten or more times. The chain has TRBV11-2 and TRBJ2-4; no definite D call. Trimming removed 5 bases from V and 13 bases from J, with 18 bases in between. The CDR3 is 13 amino acids. Germline V gene data show CDR1 as SGHAT and CDR2 as FQNNGV. CDR3 coding DNA: TGTGCCAGCAGCCATACCAGCCAGGCGATGCAGTACTTC. As protein: CASSHTSQAMQYF.

This clonotype was seen at least ten times. V usage is TRBV12-3 or TRBV12-4 and J usage is TRBJ1-6, with D hard to call. This CDR3 has 12 residues. V lost 0 bases to trimming and J lost 10 bases, with 4 bases between them. DNA for the CDR3: TGTGCCAGCAGTTTAGCTTGGTCACCCCTCCACTTT. It translates to CASSLAWSPLHF.

This clonotype has ten or more counts. The chain's CDR3 is CASSLVGLDYEQYF. As DNA, the CDR3 is TGTGCCAGCAGCTTGGTGGGACTTGACTACGAGCAGTACTTC. This sequence joins TRBV7-2 and TRBJ2-7; possibly TRBD2 for D (6 bases). V was shortened by 3 bases and J by 3 bases, with 12 bases between the two germline ends. The CDR3 runs to 14 residues. Germline assignment: CDR1 SGHTA and CDR2 FQGNSA.